This T cell receptor (beta chain) was found in a study of cytomegalovirus exposure and HLA in healthy donors. Study-level results: When a later analysis was performed, an Asian-associated ancestry cluster reportedly had fewer N-insertions than the approximately 600-donor mean. Among the sequence variants, a highly shared cluster was likely an artifact of sequencing.

The germline V gene encodes CDR1 KGHSH and CDR2 LQKENI. Germline trimming cut 3 bases from V and 7 bases from J; bases unmatched to any gene: 8. The CDR3 consists of 16 residues. On this clone itself: Its cognate antigen is unknown.

Both 60 Vbeta primers and 13 Jbeta primers went into the PCR. The method was immunoSEQ multiplex PCR; TCRdb's version includes in-frame clones alone and lacks a portion of them. The table lists over 100,000 clones, around 72% of them singletons. The origin of this receptor is a middle-aged man in good health and CMV-seropositive. The chain carries TRBV18 and TRBJ2-1; 11 positions agree with TRBD2. The sequencing input was PBMCs. CDR3 sequence reads: CASSPLAGGLKNEQFF. CDR3 DNA sequence: TGTGCCAGCTCACCGTTAGCGGGGGGGCTTAAAAATGAGCAGTTCTTC.